This T cell receptor beta chain was sequenced in a study of CD8 T cells in Susac syndrome. RNA totalling about 0.45 to 1 ug underwent reverse transcription with random hexamers. With immunoSEQ multiplex PCR, TCR beta CDR3 was amplified across 54 Vbeta and 13 Jbeta. A single record per CDR3 protein comes from TCRdb applying MiXCR to the immunoSEQ multiplex PCR reads. The sample contains approximately 230,000 distinct CDR3 sequences, 80% to 95% of which appear only once. CD8+ and CD4+ blood T cells underwent TCR beta sequencing. Multiple sclerosis controls were treatment-naive patients with stable or active relapsing-remitting disease. Both CD4+ and CD8+ T cells were negatively isolated, and TEMRA cells underwent FACS enrichment. The V end lost 5 bases, the J end lost 5 bases, and 7 bases lay between the germline ends. Germline lookup yields CDR1 LNHDA and CDR2 SQIVND (reference sequence). The CDR3 runs to 12 residues.

This clonotype was obtained from a human donor with multiple sclerosis. The sequencing input was CD4+ T cells from PBMCs. The chain carries TRBV19 and TRBJ1-5, with D unresolved. DNA for the CDR3: TGTGCCAGTAGTCCGTTGGATCAGCCCCAGCATTTT. Translation: CASSPLDQPQHF.